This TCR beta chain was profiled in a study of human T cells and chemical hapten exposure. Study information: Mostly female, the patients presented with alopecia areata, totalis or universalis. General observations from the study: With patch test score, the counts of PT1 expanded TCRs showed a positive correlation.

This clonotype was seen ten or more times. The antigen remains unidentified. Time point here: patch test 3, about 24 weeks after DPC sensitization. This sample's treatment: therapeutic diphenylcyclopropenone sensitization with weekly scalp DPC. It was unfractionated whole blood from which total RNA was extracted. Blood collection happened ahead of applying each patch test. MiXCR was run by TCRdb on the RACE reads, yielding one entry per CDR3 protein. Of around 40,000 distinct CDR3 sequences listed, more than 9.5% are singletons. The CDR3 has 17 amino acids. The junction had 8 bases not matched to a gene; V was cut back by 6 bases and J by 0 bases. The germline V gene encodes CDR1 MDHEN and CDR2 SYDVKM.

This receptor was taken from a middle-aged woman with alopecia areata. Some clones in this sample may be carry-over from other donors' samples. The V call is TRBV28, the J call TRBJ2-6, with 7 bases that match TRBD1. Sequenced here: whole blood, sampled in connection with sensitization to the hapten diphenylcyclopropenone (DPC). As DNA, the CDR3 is TGTGCCAGCAGCATCCGGACAGGCATCTCTGGGGCCAACGTCCTGACTTTC. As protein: CASSIRTGISGANVLTF.